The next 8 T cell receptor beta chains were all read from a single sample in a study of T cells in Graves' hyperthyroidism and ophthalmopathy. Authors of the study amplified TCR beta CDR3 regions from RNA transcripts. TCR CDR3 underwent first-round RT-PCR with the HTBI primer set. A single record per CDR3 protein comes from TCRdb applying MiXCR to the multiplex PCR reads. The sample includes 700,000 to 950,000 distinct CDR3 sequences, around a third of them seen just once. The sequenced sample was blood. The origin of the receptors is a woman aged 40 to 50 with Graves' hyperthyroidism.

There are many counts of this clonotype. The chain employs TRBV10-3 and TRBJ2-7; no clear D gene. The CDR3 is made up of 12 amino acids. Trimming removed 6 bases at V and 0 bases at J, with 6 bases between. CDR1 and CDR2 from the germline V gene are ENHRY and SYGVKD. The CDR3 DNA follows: TGTGCCATCAGCAGTAGCTCCTACGAGCAGTACTTC. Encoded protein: CAISSSSYEQYF.

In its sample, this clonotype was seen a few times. DNA for the CDR3: TGTGCCAGCAGTTATATGATAGGTCAAACCGAGCAGTACTTC. Translation: CASSYMIGQTEQYF. V usage is TRBV6-6 and J usage is TRBJ2-7; no reliable D call. CDR3 size: 14 residues. The V end was cut by 3 bases, the J end by 6 bases, with 15 bases between. Germline values: CDR1 MNHNY, CDR2 SVGAGI (reference sequence).

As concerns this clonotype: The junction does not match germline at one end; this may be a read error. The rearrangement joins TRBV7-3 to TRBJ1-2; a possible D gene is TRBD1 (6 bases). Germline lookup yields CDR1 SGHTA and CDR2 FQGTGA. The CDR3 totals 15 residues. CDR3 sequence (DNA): TGCGCCAGCAGCCAACCAGGGGAACGGCCGTATGGCTACACCTTC. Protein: CASSQPGERPYGYTF.

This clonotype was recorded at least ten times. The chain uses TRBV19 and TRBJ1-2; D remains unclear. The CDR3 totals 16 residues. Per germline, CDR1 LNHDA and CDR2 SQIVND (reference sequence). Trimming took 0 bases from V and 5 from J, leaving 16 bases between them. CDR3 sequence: CASSIDTARLGYGYTF. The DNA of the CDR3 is TGTGCCAGTAGTATAGATACGGCCCGCCTTGGATATGGCTACACCTTC.

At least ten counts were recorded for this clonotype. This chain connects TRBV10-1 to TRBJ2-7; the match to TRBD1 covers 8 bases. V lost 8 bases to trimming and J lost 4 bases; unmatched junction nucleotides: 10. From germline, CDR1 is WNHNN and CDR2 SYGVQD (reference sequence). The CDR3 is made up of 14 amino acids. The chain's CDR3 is CASGGETGDYEQYF. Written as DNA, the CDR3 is TGCGCCAGCGGAGGAGAGACAGGGGATTACGAGCAGTACTTC.

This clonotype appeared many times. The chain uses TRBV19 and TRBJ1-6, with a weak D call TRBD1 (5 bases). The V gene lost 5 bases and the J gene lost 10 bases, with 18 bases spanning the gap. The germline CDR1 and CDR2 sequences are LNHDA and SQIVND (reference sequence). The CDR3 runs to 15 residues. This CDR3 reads CASSPGGRGVSPLHF. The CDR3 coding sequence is TGTGCCAGTAGTCCCGGGGGAAGAGGTGTGTCACCCCTCCACTTT.

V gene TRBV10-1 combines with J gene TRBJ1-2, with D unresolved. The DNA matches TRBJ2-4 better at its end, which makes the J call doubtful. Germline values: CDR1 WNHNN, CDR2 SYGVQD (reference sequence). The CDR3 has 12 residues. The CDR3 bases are TGCGCCAGCAGTGAGAGTGGAAACATTCAGTACTTC. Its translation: CASSESGNIQYF.

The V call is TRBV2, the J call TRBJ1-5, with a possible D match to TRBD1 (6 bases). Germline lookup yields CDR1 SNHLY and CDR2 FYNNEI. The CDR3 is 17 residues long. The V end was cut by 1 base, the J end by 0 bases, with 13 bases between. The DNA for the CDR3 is TGTGCCAGCAGTGAAGACAGGGATCGATATAGCAATCAGCCCCAGCATTTT. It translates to CASSEDRDRYSNQPQHF.